This passage covers 11 T cell receptor beta chains from one sample sequenced in a study of spatial heterogeneity in lung cancer. TCRdb re-called the 5' RACE reads with MiXCR, one entry per CDR3 protein. The data contain some 120,000 distinct CDR3 sequences, 10% to 15% of them singletons. Time point meaning: blood at routine non-recurrence follow-up after resection. In each case, whole RNA from tumor, nontumor lung or frozen PBMC was sequenced unsorted. The source material was PBMCs, sampled at follow-up. Receptors were obtained from a male donor with early-stage non-small cell lung cancer.

This clonotype came up many times. This rearrangement joins TRBV6-2 or TRBV6-3 to TRBJ1-4; D remains ambiguous. CDR1 and CDR2 from the germline V gene are MNHEY and SVGEGT. The CDR3 is made up of 13 amino acids. V was trimmed by 6 bases and J by 7 bases, leaving 12 bases between them. CDR3 DNA sequence: TGTGCCAGCAGCTTACAGCGACCTGAAAAACTGTTTTTT. Amino acids: CASSLQRPEKLFF.

The chain joins TRBV4-1 to TRBJ2-7; 7 bases are shared with TRBD1. V was pared by 4 bases and J by 4 bases, with 10 bases of the junction left unmatched. Germline CDR1 and CDR2: MGHRA and YSYEKL. This CDR3 comprises 15 residues. The CDR3 region is CASSLSVTGLYEQYF. The CDR3 nucleotides read TGCGCCAGCAGCCTGTCCGTGACAGGGCTTTACGAGCAGTACTTC.

The chain is built from TRBV7-2 and TRBJ2-5; D is ambiguous. The V gene's germline CDR1 is SGHTA and CDR2 FQGNSA. CDR3 length: 13 amino acids. V dropped 5 bases and J dropped 5 bases, with 12 bases sitting between them. CDR3 loop: CASSRYPTETQYF. For the CDR3, the DNA is TGTGCCAGCAGCCGATACCCTACGGAGACCCAGTACTTC.

This clonotype has at least ten counts. The rearrangement uses TRBV20-1 and TRBJ2-5; 8 bases agree with TRBD1. Germline V gene sequence: CDR1 DFQATT, CDR2 SNEGSKA (reference sequence). Losses at the gene ends were 5 bases for V and 4 bases for J; bases not matched to a gene: 3. The CDR3 loop spans 12 amino acids. The CDR3 bases are TGCAGTGCTTCAGGGGGCCGAGAGACCCAGTACTTC. Its protein is CSASGGRETQYF.

The CDR3 spells CASSYPSNEQFF. CDR3 DNA: TGTGCCAGCAGCTATCCTAGCAATGAGCAGTTCTTC. The J gene is TRBJ2-1, the V gene TRBV3-1; D is ambiguous. With 5 bases removed from V and 6 bases from J, the gap between germline ends came to 8 bases. This CDR3 is 12 amino acids long. The germline V gene has CDR1 LGHDT and CDR2 YNNKEL (reference sequence).

This clonotype was observed at least ten times. The J gene is TRBJ1-5, the V gene TRBV5-5; D uncertain. V dropped 0 bases and J dropped 4 bases, with 8 bases sitting between them. The germline V gene has CDR1 SGHKS and CDR2 YYEKEE (reference sequence). The CDR3 extends over 14 amino acids. The CDR3 spells CASSLAVGNQPQHF. In DNA, the CDR3 is TGTGCCAGCAGCTTGGCTGTGGGGAATCAGCCCCAGCATTTT.

The V and J genes are TRBV5-1 and TRBJ1-6; unclear D gene. V lost 3 bases and J lost 0, with 16 bases in between. The CDR3 contains 18 residues. Germline CDR1 and CDR2: SGHRS and YFSETQ. The CDR3 protein is CASSSPEGKGSYNSPLHF. The CDR3 DNA reads as TGCGCCAGCAGCTCCCCCGAGGGCAAGGGCTCCTATAATTCACCCCTCCACTTT.

The sample holds a few counts of this clonotype. This rearrangement joins TRBV7-3 to TRBJ2-2; D gene ambiguous. This CDR3 spans 16 amino acids. Germline V gene sequence: CDR1 SGHTA, CDR2 FQGTGA. V dropped 1 base and J dropped 0 bases, with 9 bases sitting between them. In DNA, the CDR3 is TGTGCCAGCAGCTTAAGCAGAGACACGAACACCGGGGAGCTGTTTTTT. It is translated as CASSLSRDTNTGELFF.

This clonotype was observed at least ten times. The chain links TRBV6-5 to TRBJ2-1; the match to TRBD2 covers 9 bases. Germline CDR1 MNHEY, CDR2 SVGAGI. CDR3 length equals 12 residues. The CDR3 loop is CAAGGQGSKQFF. For the CDR3, the DNA is TGTGCAGCGGGGGGCCAGGGGTCAAAGCAGTTCTTC.

This clonotype was recorded at least ten times. The V gene is TRBV6-5, the J gene TRBJ2-1; D may be TRBD2 (6 bases). Trimming cost V 7 bases and J 8 bases, with 18 bases left between them. Germline CDR1 reads MNHEY; CDR2 reads SVGAGI. CDR3 length equals 14 residues. CDR3: CASKRYGGDDEQFF. The DNA for the CDR3 is TGTGCCAGCAAACGATACGGGGGTGACGATGAGCAGTTCTTC.

The chain joins TRBV28 to TRBJ2-7; no clear D. CDR3 length: 12 amino acids. V lost 7 bases and J lost 5, with 12 bases in between. Germline values: CDR1 MDHEN, CDR2 SYDVKM. The CDR3 DNA follows: TGTGCCAGCAAGGTGGAAGGGAACGAGCAGTACTTC. It translates to CASKVEGNEQYF.